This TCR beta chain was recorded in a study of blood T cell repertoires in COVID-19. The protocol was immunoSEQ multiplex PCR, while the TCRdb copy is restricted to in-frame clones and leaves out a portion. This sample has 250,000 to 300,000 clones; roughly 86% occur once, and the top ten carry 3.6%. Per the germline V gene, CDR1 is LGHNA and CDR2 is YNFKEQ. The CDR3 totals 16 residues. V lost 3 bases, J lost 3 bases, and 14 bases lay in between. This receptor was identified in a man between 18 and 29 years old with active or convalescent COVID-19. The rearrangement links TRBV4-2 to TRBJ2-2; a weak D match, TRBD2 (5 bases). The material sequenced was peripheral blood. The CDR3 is CASSQGIGVDTGELFF. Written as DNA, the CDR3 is TGTGCCAGCAGCCAGGGGATCGGGGTAGACACCGGGGAGCTGTTTTTT.